This T cell receptor (beta chain) was sequenced during a study of technical replicates of blood from a few donors. Repertoires were generated with immunoSEQ multiplex PCR, while TCRdb's copy carries only in-frame clones and drops some. There are 55,000 to 80,000 clones in the sample; roughly 89% occur only once, and 4.5% to 5% lies in the top ten. Germline-derived CDR1 and CDR2 are MNHEY and SMNVEV (reference sequence). V lost 4 bases to trimming and J lost 5 bases, with 12 bases between them. The CDR3 has 13 residues. The chain recombines TRBV27 with TRBJ2-7; D remains ambiguous. Sequencing used PBMCs. This TCR was recovered from a human donor in good health. Some clones in this sample may be carry-over from other donors' samples. CDR3 DNA: TGTGCCAGCAGTTCCCTTTTGACAAACGAGCAGTACTTC. It is translated as CASSSLLTNEQYF.